The 3 T cell receptor beta chains presented below share a single source sample, sequenced in a study of siplizumab effects on memory and regulatory T cells. TCRdb's copy holds only in-frame clones and misses some; the assay was immunoSEQ multiplex PCR. The sample shows roughly 100,000 clones, about 93% of them seen only once. Sample: CD4+ T cells sorted from blood. Receptors were obtained from a human donor in good health.

CDR3 in DNA: TGTGCCAGCAGCTTCTTCAGCAATCAGCCCCAGCATTTT. It is translated as CASSFFSNQPQHF. The V and J genes are TRBV5-6 and TRBJ1-5; D is unresolved. V shed 2 bases and J shed 1 base, with 4 bases lying between them. Germline CDR1 is SGHDT and CDR2 is YYEEEE. This CDR3 has 13 amino acids.

This chain joins TRBV9 and TRBJ1-2; D ambiguous. Trimming cost V 0 bases and J 4 bases, with 7 bases left between them. Germline V CDR1 and CDR2: SGDLS, YYNGEE. The CDR3 contains 13 residues. The CDR3 sequence: CASSVAGPYGYTF. The DNA for the CDR3 is TGTGCCAGCAGCGTAGCAGGACCCTATGGCTACACCTTC.

The chain carries TRBV15 and TRBJ2-7; 7 bases fit TRBD2. From germline, CDR1 is LNHNV and CDR2 YYDKDF (reference sequence). The ends lost 0 bases at V and 1 base at J; junction bases unmatched: 12. The CDR3 is made up of 18 amino acids. This chain's CDR3 is CATSRDPILADRSYEQYF. CDR3 DNA sequence: TGTGCCACCAGCAGAGACCCAATCCTAGCGGACCGATCCTACGAGCAGTACTTC. The variable domain in full, completed from reference TRBV15 and TRBJ2-7, reads DAMVIQNPRYQVTQFGKPVTLSCSQTLNHNVMYWYQQKSSQAPKLLFHYYDKDFNNEADTPDNFQSRRPNTSFCFLDIRSPGLGDTAMYLCATSRDPILADRSYEQYFGPGTRLTVT.